The 28 T cell receptor beta chains below all came from one sample that was sequenced in a study of T cells after yellow fever vaccination. TCRdb fed the 5' RACE reads into MiXCR, producing one record per CDR3 protein. The profile shows more than 200,000 distinct CDR3 sequences, 3.6% of them singletons. Sequenced material: PBMCs, taken 15 days after the yellow fever booster vaccination. The receptor set was obtained from a man younger than 35 who received the YFV17D yellow fever vaccine.

This clonotype has a count of ten or more. The rearrangement uses TRBV7-6 and TRBJ2-4, with TRBD1 identical over 9 bases. J was trimmed by 0 bases and V by 1 base; bases with no gene match: 16. The CDR3 has 21 residues. Germline CDR1 reads SGHVS; CDR2 reads FNYEAQ. CDR3 loop: CASSLGPPGQGLLRAKNIQYF. DNA for the CDR3: TGTGCCAGCAGCTTAGGACCCCCGGGACAGGGACTTCTAAGAGCCAAAAACATTCAGTACTTC.

Ten or more counts support this clonotype. The V call is TRBV5-1, the J call TRBJ1-2; 8 nucleotides line up with TRBD1. Trimming at V came to 0 bases and at J to 6 bases, leaving 4 bases not matched to a gene. The CDR3 has 14 residues. Germline CDR1 and CDR2: SGHRS and YFSETQ. Here the CDR3 DNA reads TGCGCCAGCAGCTTGGACGGACAGGGCCATGGCTACACCTTC. It codes for CASSLDGQGHGYTF.

In this sample, this clonotype turned up many times. The chain employs TRBV20-1 and TRBJ1-2; no clear D gene. The CDR3 has 10 residues. CDR1 is DFQATT and CDR2 is SNEGSKA in the germline V gene (reference sequence). V was trimmed by 7 bases and J by 5 bases, leaving 8 bases between them. The CDR3 loop is CSVGGYGYTF. The CDR3 region has the DNA TGCAGTGTTGGAGGTTATGGCTACACCTTC.

This chain uses TRBV4-2 with TRBJ1-5; tentative D call: TRBD1 (6 bases). CDR1 is LGHNA, CDR2 YNFKEQ, per germline. The CDR3 loop spans 15 amino acids. The V end lost 1 base, the J end lost 8 bases, and 15 bases lay between the germline ends. Here the CDR3 reads CASSQVEGGWEPQHF. CDR3 coding DNA: TGTGCCAGCAGCCAAGTGGAGGGGGGCTGGGAGCCCCAGCATTTT.

The sample holds a few counts of this clonotype. This rearrangement joins TRBV5-1 to TRBJ1-1; 7 bases agree with TRBD1. V lost 0 bases, J lost 5 bases, and 4 bases stayed unmatched. The CDR3 is 14 residues long. Germline CDR1 is SGHRS and CDR2 is YFSETQ. The CDR3 bases are TGCGCCAGCAGCTTGGTAGGGGGCGAAACTGAAGCTTTCTTT. Amino acids: CASSLVGGETEAFF.

This clonotype came up many times. The chain has TRBV20-1 and TRBJ1-2; 8 bases map to TRBD1. This CDR3 is 14 amino acids long. V lost 0 bases, J lost 8 bases, and 8 bases stayed unmatched. Germline CDR1 is DFQATT and CDR2 is SNEGSKA (reference sequence). This CDR3 is CSARDLDRGVGYTF. For the CDR3, the DNA is TGCAGTGCTAGAGACCTAGACAGGGGTGTCGGCTACACCTTC.

This clonotype was recorded at least ten times. The V and J genes are TRBV4-3 and TRBJ1-4; 8 bases map to TRBD1. V dropped 8 bases and J dropped 8; count of bases not matched to a gene: 13. CDR1 is LGHNA, CDR2 YSLEER, per germline. CDR3 length: 15 amino acids. As DNA, the CDR3 is TGCGCCAGCCAACCCCGACAGGGGTTAGGAGAAAAACTGTTTTTT. Translated, it gives CASQPRQGLGEKLFF.

This clonotype was detected many times. This rearrangement joins TRBV29-1 to TRBJ2-1, with D hard to call. Germline V CDR1 and CDR2: SQVTM, ANQGSEA. The CDR3 consists of 13 residues. The V gene lost 8 bases and the J gene lost 0 bases, with 11 bases spanning the gap. The CDR3 is CSTKATSYNEQFF. The CDR3, as DNA: TGCAGCACAAAAGCTACCTCCTACAATGAGCAGTTCTTC.

As for this clonotype: A much larger clonotype is one base distant, so this may be a read error. This chain uses TRBV25-1 with TRBJ1-6; D call uncertain. Trimming cost V 3 bases and J 9 bases, with 12 bases left between them. Germline CDR1 is MGHDK and CDR2 is SYGVNS. The CDR3 length is 14 residues. This chain's CDR3 is CASSDYFLGSPLHF. In DNA, the CDR3 is TGTGCCAGCAGTGACTACTTTTTGGGTTCACCCCTCCACTTT.

This clonotype was seen repeatedly, ten times or more. This chain connects TRBV7-3 to TRBJ2-1, with 10 bases aligning to TRBD1. CDR1 and CDR2 from the germline V gene are SGHTA and FQGTGA. The junction had 5 bases not matched to a gene; V was cut back by 5 bases and J by 7 bases. The CDR3 has 14 residues. The CDR3 DNA reads TGTGCCAGCAGCGCCGGGACAGGGGTGAATGAGCAGTTCTTC. Translated: CASSAGTGVNEQFF.

This rearrangement joins TRBV10-3 to TRBJ2-7; 8 bases are a match to TRBD2. The V and J ends lost 3 bases and 3 bases, in that order; junction bases with no gene match: 4. This CDR3 comprises 14 residues. Germline CDR1 ENHRY, CDR2 SYGVKD. The CDR3 loop is CAISDPGTSYEQYF. In DNA, the CDR3 is TGTGCCATCAGTGACCCTGGGACTAGCTACGAGCAGTACTTC.

In its sample, this clonotype was seen many times. The chain couples TRBV3-1 to TRBJ2-1, with 7 bases identical to TRBD2. Germline CDR1 reads LGHDT; CDR2 reads YNNKEL (reference sequence). Trimming cost V 4 bases and J 10 bases; bases outside gene matches: 4. This CDR3 has 12 residues. CDR3 DNA: TGTGCCAGCAGCCCGCCGGGAGGCGAGCAGTTCTTC. Translating gives CASSPPGGEQFF.

This clonotype appeared many times. This chain links TRBV7-9 with TRBJ2-7; either TRBD1 or TRBD2 may supply D (5 bases each). Germline loops: CDR1 SEHNR, CDR2 FQNEAQ (reference sequence). The CDR3 spans 15 residues. Trimming took off 4 bases at V and 1 base at J, with 14 bases between the two ends. CDR3 residues: CASSSGMGESYEQYF. DNA of the CDR3: TGTGCCAGCAGCTCTGGAATGGGGGAGTCCTACGAGCAGTACTTC.

This clonotype was picked up many times. The chain uses TRBV3-1 and TRBJ2-3; no definite D call. In germline, CDR1 is LGHDT, CDR2 YNNKEL (reference sequence). Trimming took off 1 base at V and 7 bases at J, with 6 bases between the two ends. The length of the CDR3 is 12 residues. The CDR3 DNA is TGTGCCAGCAGCCAAGGGACCAATACGCAGTATTTT. Translation gives CASSQGTNTQYF.

This clonotype was seen ten or more times. CDR3 DNA: TGCGCCAGCAGCTTTGGCCCTAGCGGGGGCCTTAATGAGCAGTTCTTC. Translation gives CASSFGPSGGLNEQFF. This chain connects TRBV5-1 to TRBJ2-1; TRBD2 aligns across 10 bases. The CDR3 contains 16 residues. From germline, CDR1 is SGHRS and CDR2 YFSETQ. V lost 2 bases to trimming and J lost 7 bases; unmatched junction nucleotides: 9.

This clonotype has at least ten counts. The chain joins TRBV3-1 to TRBJ1-1; possible D gene TRBD1, 6 bases. CDR3 length: 18 residues. Germline V gene data show CDR1 as LGHDT and CDR2 as YNNKEL (reference sequence). Trimming left V 4 bases short and J 5 bases short, with 26 bases between. DNA for the CDR3: TGTGCCAGCAGCCCTGAAGACCGGTGGGGGGCGAGGCGGACTGAAGCTTTCTTT. Translated: CASSPEDRWGARRTEAFF.

This clonotype was detected many times. This chain uses TRBV7-8 with TRBJ2-5, with D perhaps matching TRBD1 (6 bases). The CDR3 has 14 amino acids. CDR1 is SGHVS, CDR2 FQNEAQ, per germline. V was pared by 1 base and J by 5 bases, with 11 bases between. The CDR3 DNA follows: TGTGCCAGCAGCTTAGTGTGGGGGCGTGAGACCCAGTACTTC. Residues: CASSLVWGRETQYF.

This clonotype was counted many times. This chain connects TRBV7-3 to TRBJ2-3, with 8 positions matching TRBD2. The CDR3 runs to 15 residues. Germline CDR1 reads SGHTA; CDR2 reads FQGTGA. J was trimmed by 2 bases and V by 5 bases; bases with no gene match: 6. CDR3 loop: CASSLPGGDTDTQYF. The CDR3 DNA follows: TGTGCCAGCAGCCTCCCCGGGGGGGACACAGATACGCAGTATTTT. Full variable domain (remainder filled in from reference TRBV7-3 and TRBJ2-3): GAGVSQTPSNKVTEKGKYVELRCDPISGHTALYWYRQSLGQGPEFLIYFQGTGAADDSGLPNDRFFAVRPEGSVSTLKIQRTERGDSAVYLCASSLPGGDTDTQYFGPGTRLTVL.

This clonotype has ten or more counts. The chain links TRBV4-1 to TRBJ2-2; 13 positions match TRBD2. The CDR3 consists of 17 residues. The junction had 3 bases not matched to a gene; V was cut back by 2 bases and J by 3 bases. Germline V lookup: CDR1 MGHRA, CDR2 YSYEKL. The CDR3: CASSQILAGGYTGELFF. The CDR3, as DNA: TGCGCCAGCAGCCAAATACTAGCGGGGGGGTACACCGGGGAGCTGTTTTTT.

This clonotype was counted many times. The V call is TRBV29-1, the J call TRBJ1-5, with TRBD1 as a possible D gene (6 bases). The V gene lost 4 bases and the J gene lost 3 bases, with 7 bases spanning the gap. The CDR3 length is 12 residues. The germline V gene encodes CDR1 SQVTM and CDR2 ANQGSEA. CDR3 in DNA: TGCAGCGTTGGACAGGACAATCAGCCCCAGCATTTT. Its protein product is CSVGQDNQPQHF.

This clonotype showed up just a few times. V is TRBV14 and J is TRBJ1-5, with D perhaps matching TRBD1 (5 bases). Germline V CDR1 and CDR2: SGHDN, FVKESK. The CDR3 sequence is 15 residues long. V lost 2 bases to trimming and J lost 2 bases, with 10 bases between them. As DNA, the CDR3 is TGTGCCAGCAGCCAACGAGACAGCGGCAATCAGCCCCAGCATTTT. Encoded protein: CASSQRDSGNQPQHF.

This clonotype was found many times. The chain joins TRBV4-3 to TRBJ1-4; D is possibly TRBD1 (6 bases). Germline V lookup: CDR1 LGHNA, CDR2 YSLEER. The CDR3 has 17 residues. Trimming stripped 4 bases from V and 6 bases from J, with 21 bases between. Written as DNA, the CDR3 is TGCGCCAGCAGCCGGACAACAGGGAGGCCTCGAGATGAAAAACTGTTTTTT. Its translation is CASSRTTGRPRDEKLFF.

This clonotype was recorded at least ten times. The rearrangement uses TRBV3-1 and TRBJ2-1; either TRBD1 or TRBD2 may fit D (5 bases each). The CDR3 runs to 12 residues. The ends were cut back, 8 bases at V and 6 bases at J, with 11 bases in the middle. Germline CDR1 and CDR2: LGHDT and YNNKEL (reference sequence). The CDR3 protein is CASGWGSNEQFF. The CDR3 DNA sequence: TGTGCCAGCGGCTGGGGGTCCAATGAGCAGTTCTTC.

This clonotype has just a few counts. The chain combines TRBV7-2 with TRBJ1-5; no clear D gene. Germline CDR1 is SGHTA and CDR2 is FQGNSA. V was shortened by 3 bases and J by 4 bases, with 7 bases between the two germline ends. CDR3 length: 13 residues. In nucleotides, the CDR3 is TGTGCCAGCAGCTTTCGGGCGAATCAGCCCCAGCATTTT. Translation gives CASSFRANQPQHF.

This clonotype has a count of ten or more. The V and J genes are TRBV4-1 and TRBJ2-2, with 14 bases identical to TRBD2. The V gene's germline CDR1 is MGHRA and CDR2 YSYEKL. The CDR3 loop spans 19 amino acids. With V trimmed by 4 bases and J by 0 bases, 7 bases remained unmatched. CDR3: CASSPRTSGGLTNTGELFF. The CDR3 DNA sequence: TGCGCCAGCAGCCCTAGGACTAGCGGGGGGTTAACGAACACCGGGGAGCTGTTTTTT.

This clonotype was found many times. The V call is TRBV5-1, the J call TRBJ1-1; D uncertain. Germline V CDR1 and CDR2: SGHRS, YFSETQ. The CDR3 runs 17 residues. The germline V and J ends were trimmed by 0 bases and 4 bases, with 19 bases remaining between them. In DNA form, the CDR3 reads TGCGCCAGCAGCTTGGCCCTGCGGGGTCGGCGGAGCACTGAAGCTTTCTTT. Translation: CASSLALRGRRSTEAFF.

This clonotype has a count of ten or more. The rearrangement links TRBV27 to TRBJ2-2, with D possibly TRBD2 on 6 matching bases. Germline lookup yields CDR1 MNHEY and CDR2 SMNVEV (reference sequence). This CDR3 contains 16 residues. Trimming left V 4 bases short and J 5 bases short, with 17 bases between. The CDR3 DNA reads TGTGCCAGCAGTTACCTTCGCGGGGTTCGGACCGGGGAGCTGTTTTTT. Translated: CASSYLRGVRTGELFF.

This clonotype was counted ten times or more. The genes are TRBV7-9 and TRBJ2-3, with 9 bases aligning to TRBD1. CDR3 length equals 17 residues. The V and J ends lost 5 bases and 0 bases, in that order; junction bases with no gene match: 9. Per germline, CDR1 SEHNR and CDR2 FQNEAQ (reference sequence). The CDR3 reads CASSPNPGTGSTDTQYF. The CDR3 nucleotides are TGTGCCAGCAGCCCTAACCCCGGGACAGGGAGCACAGATACGCAGTATTTT.